This TCR beta chain emerged from a study of blood T cell repertoires in COVID-19. The wider study: Italy, Spain and the United States were the sources of the convalescent and acute COVID-19 samples.

The germline CDR1 and CDR2 sequences are LGHNA and YSLEER. The CDR3 contains 16 residues. V lost 2 bases and J lost 6; bases outside the gene matches: 5. Clones were read by immunoSEQ multiplex PCR, and TCRdb kept only the in-frame ones, dropping some. The sample yields about 150,000 clones, around nine tenths seen once. The chain has TRBV4-3 and TRBJ1-6, with TRBD1 matching 9 bases. The specimen was peripheral blood. The TCR sequence derives from an elderly woman with COVID-19, enrolled during active disease. This chain's CDR3 is CASSQLLTGGNSPLHF. CDR3 DNA: TGCGCCAGCAGCCAACTATTGACAGGGGGTAATTCACCCCTCCACTTT.